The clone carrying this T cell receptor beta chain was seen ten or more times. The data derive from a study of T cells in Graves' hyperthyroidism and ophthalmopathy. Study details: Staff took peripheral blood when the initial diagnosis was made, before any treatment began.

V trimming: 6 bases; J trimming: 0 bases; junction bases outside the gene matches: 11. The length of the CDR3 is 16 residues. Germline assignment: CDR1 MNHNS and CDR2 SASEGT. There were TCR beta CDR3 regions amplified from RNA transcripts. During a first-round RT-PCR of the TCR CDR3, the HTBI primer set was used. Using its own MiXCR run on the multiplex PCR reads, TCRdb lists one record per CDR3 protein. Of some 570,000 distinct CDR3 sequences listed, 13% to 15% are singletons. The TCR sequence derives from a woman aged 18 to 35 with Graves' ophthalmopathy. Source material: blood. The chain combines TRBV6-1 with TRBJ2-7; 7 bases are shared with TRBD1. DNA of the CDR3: TGTGCCAGCAGGGGGCCGGGACAGACGTTCTCCTACGAGCAGTACTTC. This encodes CASRGPGQTFSYEQYF.